A single T cell receptor beta chain is shown here with its context. CDR1 is SGHRS and CDR2 is YFSETQ in the germline V gene. This CDR3 contains 16 residues. This record comes from a study of monozygotic twins with inflammatory bowel disease. TCRalpha and TCRbeta cDNA went through nested PCRs of roughly 17 and 9 cycles, two in total. TCRdb re-called the 5' RACE reads; every CDR3 protein appears as one record, without DNA. This table holds about 330,000 distinct CDR3 sequences. The V gene is TRBV5-1, the J gene TRBJ2-3; without DNA, the TCRdb call of TRBD2 cannot be checked. The source is a human donor with ulcerative colitis or Crohn's disease, or a healthy co-twin of an affected twin (not recorded which). The specimen was blood. CDR3 loop: CASSTGLAGIRDTQYF.